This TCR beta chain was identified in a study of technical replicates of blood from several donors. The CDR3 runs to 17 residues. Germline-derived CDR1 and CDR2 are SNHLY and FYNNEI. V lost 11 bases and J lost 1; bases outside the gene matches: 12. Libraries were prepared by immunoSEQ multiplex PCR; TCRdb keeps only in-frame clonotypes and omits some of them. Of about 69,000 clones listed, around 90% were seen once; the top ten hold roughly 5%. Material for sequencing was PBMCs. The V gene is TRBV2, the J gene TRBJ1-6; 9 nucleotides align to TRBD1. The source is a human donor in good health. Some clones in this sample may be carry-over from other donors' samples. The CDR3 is CALRRGQGGSYNSPLHF. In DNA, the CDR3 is TGTGCCTTGCGGAGGGGACAGGGAGGGTCCTATAATTCACCCCTCCACTTT. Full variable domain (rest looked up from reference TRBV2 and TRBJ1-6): EPEVTQTPSHQVTQMGQEVILRCVPISNHLYFYWYRQILGQKVEFLVSFYNNEISEKSEIFDDQFSVERPDGSNFTLKIRSTKLEDSAMYFCALRRGQGGSYNSPLHFGNGTRLTVT.